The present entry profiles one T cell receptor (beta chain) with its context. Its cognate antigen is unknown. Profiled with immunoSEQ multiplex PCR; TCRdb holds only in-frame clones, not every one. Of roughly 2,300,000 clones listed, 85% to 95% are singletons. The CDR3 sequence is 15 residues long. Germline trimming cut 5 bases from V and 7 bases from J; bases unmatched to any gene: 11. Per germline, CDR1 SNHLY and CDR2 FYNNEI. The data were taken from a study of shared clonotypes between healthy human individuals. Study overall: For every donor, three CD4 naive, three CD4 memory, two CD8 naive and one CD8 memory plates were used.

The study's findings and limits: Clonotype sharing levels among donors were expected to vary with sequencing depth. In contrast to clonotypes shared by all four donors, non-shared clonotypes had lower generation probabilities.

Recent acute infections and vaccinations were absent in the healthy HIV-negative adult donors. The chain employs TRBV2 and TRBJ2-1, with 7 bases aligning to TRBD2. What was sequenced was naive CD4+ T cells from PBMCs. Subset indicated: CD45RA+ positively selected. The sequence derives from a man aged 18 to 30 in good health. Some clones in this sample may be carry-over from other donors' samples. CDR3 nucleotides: TGTGCCAGCAGTCCCGGACGGAACGGGGGGAATGAGCAGTTCTTC. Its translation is CASSPGRNGGNEQFF.